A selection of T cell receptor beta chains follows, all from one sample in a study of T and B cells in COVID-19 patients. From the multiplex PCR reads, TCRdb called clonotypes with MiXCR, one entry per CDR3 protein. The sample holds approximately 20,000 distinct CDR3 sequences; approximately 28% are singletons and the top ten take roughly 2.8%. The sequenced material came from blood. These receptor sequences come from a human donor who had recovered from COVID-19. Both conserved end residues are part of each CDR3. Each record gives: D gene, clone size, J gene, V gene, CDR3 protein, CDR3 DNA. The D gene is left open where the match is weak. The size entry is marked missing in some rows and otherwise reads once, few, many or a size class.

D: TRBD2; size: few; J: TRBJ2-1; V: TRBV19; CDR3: CASSILIAGGPLEQFF; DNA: TGTGCCAGTAGTATCCTAATAGCGGGAGGGCCGCTTGAGCAGTTCTTC
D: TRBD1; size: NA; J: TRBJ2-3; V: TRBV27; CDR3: CASSLDRVEDTQYF; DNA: TGTGCCAGCAGTTTAGACAGGGTAGAAGATACGCAGTATTTT
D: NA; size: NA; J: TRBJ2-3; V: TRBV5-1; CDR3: CASTLEGAGTDTQYF; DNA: TGCGCCAGCACCTTGGAGGGGGCCGGCACAGATACGCAGTATTTT
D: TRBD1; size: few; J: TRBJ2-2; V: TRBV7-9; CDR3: CASRKTGGAVDTGELFF; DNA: TGTGCCAGCAGGAAGACAGGGGGCGCCGTGGACACCGGGGAGCTGTTTTTT
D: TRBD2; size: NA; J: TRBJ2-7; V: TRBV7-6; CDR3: CASSSGLAYEQYF; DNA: TGTGCCAGCAGCTCGGGACTAGCCTACGAGCAGTACTTC
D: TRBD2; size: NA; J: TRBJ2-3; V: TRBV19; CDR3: CASSIPGLATDTQYF; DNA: TGTGCCAGTAGTATCCCGGGACTAGCGACGGATACGCAGTATTTT
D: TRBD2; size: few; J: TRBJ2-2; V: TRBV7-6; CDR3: CASSLVASGGKVAGELFF; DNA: TGTGCCAGCAGCTTAGTGGCTAGCGGGGGAAAAGTCGCCGGGGAGCTGTTTTTT
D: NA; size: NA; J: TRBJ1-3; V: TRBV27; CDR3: CASSPIPKGSDDTIYF; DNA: TGTGCCAGCAGCCCTATTCCCAAAGGGAGTGACGACACCATATATTTT
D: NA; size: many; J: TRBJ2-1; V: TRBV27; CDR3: CASRYTGGVEQFF; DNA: TGTGCCAGCAGATATACGGGGGGCGTTGAGCAGTTCTTC
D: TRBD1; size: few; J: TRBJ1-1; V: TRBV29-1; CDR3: CSVGQGATEAFF; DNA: TGCAGCGTAGGACAGGGGGCCACTGAAGCTTTCTTT
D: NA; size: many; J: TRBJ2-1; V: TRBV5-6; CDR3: CASSLELGTTYNEQFF; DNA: TGTGCCAGCAGCTTGGAGTTGGGCACAACATACAATGAGCAGTTCTTC
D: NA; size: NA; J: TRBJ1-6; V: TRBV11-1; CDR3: CATQQRSQDNSPLHF; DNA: TGTGCCACCCAACAAAGGTCACAGGATAATTCACCCCTCCACTTT
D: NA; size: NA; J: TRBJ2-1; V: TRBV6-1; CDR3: CASRARGNEQFF; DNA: TGTGCCAGCAGGGCGAGGGGCAATGAGCAGTTCTTC
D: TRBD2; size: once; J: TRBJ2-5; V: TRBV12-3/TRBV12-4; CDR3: CASSLTGTSGRAEETQYF; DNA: TGTGCCAGCAGTTTAACCGGGACTAGCGGGAGGGCCGAGGAGACCCAGTACTTC
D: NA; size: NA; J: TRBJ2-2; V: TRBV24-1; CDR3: CATSDSDSPGELFF; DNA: TGTGCCACCAGTGACTCGGACAGCCCCGGGGAGCTGTTTTTT
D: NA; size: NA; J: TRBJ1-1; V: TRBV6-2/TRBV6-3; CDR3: CASSVLEGSEAFF; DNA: TGTGCCAGCAGTGTACTGGAGGGGTCTGAAGCTTTCTTT
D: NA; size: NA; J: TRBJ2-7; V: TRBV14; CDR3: CASSPSGSIYEQYF; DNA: TGTGCCAGCAGCCCCTCAGGGTCAATCTACGAGCAGTACTTC
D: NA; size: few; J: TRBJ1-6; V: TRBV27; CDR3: CASSLSSNTGNSPLHF; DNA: TGTGCCAGCAGTTTATCTTCCAACACCGGGAATTCACCCCTCCACTTT
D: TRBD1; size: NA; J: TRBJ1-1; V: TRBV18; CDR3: CASSQDRSNTEAFF; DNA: TGTGCCAGCTCACAGGACAGGTCGAACACTGAAGCTTTCTTT
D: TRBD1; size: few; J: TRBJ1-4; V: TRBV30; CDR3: CAWSDGTGNEKLFF; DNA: TGTGCCTGGAGTGATGGGACAGGGAATGAAAAACTGTTTTTT
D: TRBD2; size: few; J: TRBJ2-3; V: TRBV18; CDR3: CASITQALAGGTDTQYF; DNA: TGTGCCAGCATCACCCAGGCACTAGCGGGAGGCACAGATACGCAGTATTTT
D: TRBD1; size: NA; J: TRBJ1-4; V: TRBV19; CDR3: CASSGTGVEKLFF; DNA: TGTGCCAGTTCCGGGACAGGGGTAGAAAAACTGTTTTTT